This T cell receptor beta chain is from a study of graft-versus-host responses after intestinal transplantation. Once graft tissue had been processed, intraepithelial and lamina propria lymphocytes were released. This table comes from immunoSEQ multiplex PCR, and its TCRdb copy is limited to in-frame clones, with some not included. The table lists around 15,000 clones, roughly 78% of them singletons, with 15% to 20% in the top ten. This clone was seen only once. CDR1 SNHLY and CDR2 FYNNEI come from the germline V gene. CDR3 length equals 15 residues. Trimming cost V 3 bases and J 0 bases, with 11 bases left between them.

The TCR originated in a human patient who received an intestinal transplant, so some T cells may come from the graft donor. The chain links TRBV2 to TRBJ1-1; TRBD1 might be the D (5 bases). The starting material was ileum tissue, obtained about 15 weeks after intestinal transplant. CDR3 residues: CASSEPGGMNTEAFF. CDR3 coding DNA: TGTGCCAGCAGTGAGCCGGGGGGAATGAACACTGAAGCTTTCTTT.